This T cell receptor (beta chain) was captured in a study of immune evolution from preneoplasia to lung adenocarcinoma. Findings and limits, study-wide: Top clone share appeared to fall from AAH through AIS, MIA, adenocarcinoma.

The data were produced by immunoSEQ multiplex PCR, yet TCRdb's version contains in-frame clones alone and is incomplete. The sample carries roughly 4,000 clones, 70% to 90% recorded once. Concerning this clone itself: Its specificity is unknown.

Patients had resection in Japan or China between about 2014 and 2018. Nucleic acids came from premalignant or tumor cells enriched by macro-dissection. V shed 8 bases and J shed 3 bases, with 8 bases lying between them. There are 12 residues in the CDR3. Germline assignment: CDR1 MNHNY and CDR2 SVGAGI (reference sequence). This clonotype was sampled from a donor at least 70 years old with lung adenocarcinoma. The sample comprised FFPE minimally invasive lung adenocarcinoma tissue. The V call is TRBV6-6, the J call TRBJ1-3; weak D call: TRBD1 (5 bases). The CDR3 here is CASGGNGNTIYF. The CDR3 bases are TGTGCCAGCGGGGGGAATGGAAACACCATATATTTT.